This T cell receptor beta chain came from a study of blood T cells in healthy people across ages. On this clonotype itself: Its specificity is not known.

Alongside a J-beta primer mix, a sample-barcoded 5' primer served in a second PCR lasting about 7 to 12 cycles. TCRdb re-analysed the 5' RACE reads in MiXCR, keeping a single row per CDR3 protein. The repertoire has roughly 930,000 distinct CDR3 sequences, roughly 52% of them found once; the top ten carry about an eighth. Points from the study as a whole: Long-lived donors had more naive CD4+ cells and higher diversity than aged donors. Older age went with lower TCR beta diversity per million T cells, in a roughly linear way. Without sorted subsets, naive and antigen-experienced compartments could not be conclusively compared. Estimated diversity, derived from one million T cells, was regarded as an underestimate.

From germline, CDR1 is SEHNR and CDR2 FQNEAQ (reference sequence). CDR3 length equals 12 residues. Between the trimmed V and J ends, which lost 8 bases and 6 bases, there was a span of 12 bases. The genes are TRBV7-9 and TRBJ2-3; D gene unclear. The clonotype originates from a man aged 30-40 years in good health. The source material was blood. CDR3 in DNA: TGTGCCAGCGCCACCCTTGGGGATACGCAGTATTTT. It yields the protein CASATLGDTQYF.